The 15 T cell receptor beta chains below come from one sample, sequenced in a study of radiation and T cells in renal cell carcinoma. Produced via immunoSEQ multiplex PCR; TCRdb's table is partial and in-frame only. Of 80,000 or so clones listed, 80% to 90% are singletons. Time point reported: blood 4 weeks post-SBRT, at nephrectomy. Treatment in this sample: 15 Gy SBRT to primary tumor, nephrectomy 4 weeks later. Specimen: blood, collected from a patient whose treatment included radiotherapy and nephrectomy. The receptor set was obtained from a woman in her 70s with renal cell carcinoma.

CDR3 loop: CASSSNPRRGDSTDTQYF. The CDR3 bases are TGTGCCAGCAGTTCTAACCCCCGCAGGGGTGACAGCACAGATACGCAGTATTTT. The rearrangement links TRBV28 to TRBJ2-3; TRBD1 might be the D (6 bases). The CDR3 extends over 18 amino acids. V was trimmed by 4 bases and J by 0 bases, leaving 20 bases between them. The germline CDR1 and CDR2 sequences are MDHEN and SYDVKM.

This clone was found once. The DNA of the CDR3 is TGCGCCAGCAGCTTGAAGTGGGGGGACTACAATGAGCAGTTCTTC. Translated, it gives CASSLKWGDYNEQFF. The rearrangement uses TRBV5-1 and TRBJ2-1, with a weak D call TRBD2 (6 bases). Per the germline V gene, CDR1 is SGHRS and CDR2 is YFSETQ. V gave up 1 base and J gave up 3 bases, with 11 bases separating them. There are 15 residues in the CDR3.

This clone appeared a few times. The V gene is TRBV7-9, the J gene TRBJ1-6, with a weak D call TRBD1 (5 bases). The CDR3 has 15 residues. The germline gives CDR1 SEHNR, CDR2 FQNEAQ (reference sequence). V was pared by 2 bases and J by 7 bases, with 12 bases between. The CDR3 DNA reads TGTGCCAGCAGCTTACAGGGAGTTCGGAATTCACCCCTCCACTTT. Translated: CASSLQGVRNSPLHF. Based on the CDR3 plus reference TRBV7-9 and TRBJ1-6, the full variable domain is DTGVSQNPRHKITKRGQNVTFRCDPISEHNRLYWYRQTLGQGPEFLTYFQNEAQLEKSRLLSDRFSAERPKGSFSTLEIQRTEQGDSAMYLCASSLQGVRNSPLHFGNGTRLTVT.

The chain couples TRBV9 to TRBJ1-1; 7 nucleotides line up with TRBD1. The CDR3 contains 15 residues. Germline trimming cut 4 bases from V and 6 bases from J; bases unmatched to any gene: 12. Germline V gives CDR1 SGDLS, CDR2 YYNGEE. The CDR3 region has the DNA TGTGCCAGCAGCTCGAGCAAGACAGGGTCCGCTGAAGCTTTCTTT. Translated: CASSSSKTGSAEAFF.

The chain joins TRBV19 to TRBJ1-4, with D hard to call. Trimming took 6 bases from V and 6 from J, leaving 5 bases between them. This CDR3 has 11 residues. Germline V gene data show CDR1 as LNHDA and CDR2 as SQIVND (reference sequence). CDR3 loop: CASRTYEKLFF. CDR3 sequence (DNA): TGTGCCAGTAGGACGTATGAAAAACTGTTTTTT.

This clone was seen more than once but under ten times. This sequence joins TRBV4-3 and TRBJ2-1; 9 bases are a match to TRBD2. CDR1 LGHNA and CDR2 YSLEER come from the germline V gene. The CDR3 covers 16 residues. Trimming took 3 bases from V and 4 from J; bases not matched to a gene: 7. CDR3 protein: CASSQALAGTYNEQFF. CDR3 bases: TGCGCCAGCAGCCAGGCTCTAGCGGGGACTTACAATGAGCAGTTCTTC.

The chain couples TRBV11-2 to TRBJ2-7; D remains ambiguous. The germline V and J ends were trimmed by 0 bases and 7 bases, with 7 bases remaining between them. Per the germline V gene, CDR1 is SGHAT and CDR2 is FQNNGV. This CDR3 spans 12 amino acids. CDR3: CASSLEGFEQYF. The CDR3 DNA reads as TGTGCCAGCAGCTTAGAGGGGTTTGAGCAGTACTTC.

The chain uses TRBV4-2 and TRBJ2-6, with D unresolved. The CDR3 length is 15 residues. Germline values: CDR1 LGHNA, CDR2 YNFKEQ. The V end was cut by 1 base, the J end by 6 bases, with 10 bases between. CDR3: CASSQGGVPANVLTF. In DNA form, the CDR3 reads TGTGCCAGCAGCCAAGGTGGCGTACCGGCCAACGTCCTGACTTTC.

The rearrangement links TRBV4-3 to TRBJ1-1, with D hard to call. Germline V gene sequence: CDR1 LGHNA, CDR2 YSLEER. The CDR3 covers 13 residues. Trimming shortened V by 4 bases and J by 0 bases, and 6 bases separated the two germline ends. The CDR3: CASSLQMNTEAFF. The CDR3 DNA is TGCGCCAGCAGCCTACAGATGAACACTGAAGCTTTCTTT.

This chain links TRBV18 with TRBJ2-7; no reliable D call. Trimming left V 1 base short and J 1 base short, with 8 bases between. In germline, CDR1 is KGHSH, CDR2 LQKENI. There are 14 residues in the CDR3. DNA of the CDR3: TGTGCCAGCTCACCACAGGGCCATTCCTACGAGCAGTACTTC. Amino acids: CASSPQGHSYEQYF. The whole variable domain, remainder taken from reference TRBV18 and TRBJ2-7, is NAGVMQNPRHLVRRRGQEARLRCSPMKGHSHVYWYRQLPEEGLKFMVYLQKENIIDESGMPKERFSAEFPKEGPSILRIQQVVRGDSAAYFCASSPQGHSYEQYFGPGTRLTVT.

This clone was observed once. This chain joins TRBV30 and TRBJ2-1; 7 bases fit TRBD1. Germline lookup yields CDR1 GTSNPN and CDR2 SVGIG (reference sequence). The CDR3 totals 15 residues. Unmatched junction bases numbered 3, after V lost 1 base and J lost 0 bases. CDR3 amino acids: CAWSGQGGSYNEQFF. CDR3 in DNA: TGTGCCTGGAGTGGACAGGGCGGCTCCTACAATGAGCAGTTCTTC.

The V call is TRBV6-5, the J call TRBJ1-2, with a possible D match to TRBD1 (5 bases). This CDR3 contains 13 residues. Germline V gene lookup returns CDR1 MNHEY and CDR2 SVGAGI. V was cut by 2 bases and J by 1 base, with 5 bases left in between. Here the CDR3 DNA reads TGTGCCAGCAGTTACGGGGGTAACTATGGCTACACCTTC. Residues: CASSYGGNYGYTF.

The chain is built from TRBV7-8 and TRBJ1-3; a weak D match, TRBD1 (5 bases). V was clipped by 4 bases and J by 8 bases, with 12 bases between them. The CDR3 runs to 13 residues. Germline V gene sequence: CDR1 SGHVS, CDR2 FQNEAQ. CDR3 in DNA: TGTGCCAGCAGCTCGGGAGGGGCATACACCATATATTTT. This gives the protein CASSSGGAYTIYF. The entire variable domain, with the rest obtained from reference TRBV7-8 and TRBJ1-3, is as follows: GAGVSQSPRYKVAKRGQDVALRCDPISGHVSLFWYQQALGQGPEFLTYFQNEAQLDKSGLPSDRFFAERPEGSVSTLKIQRTQQEDSAVYLCASSSGGAYTIYFGEGSWLTVV.

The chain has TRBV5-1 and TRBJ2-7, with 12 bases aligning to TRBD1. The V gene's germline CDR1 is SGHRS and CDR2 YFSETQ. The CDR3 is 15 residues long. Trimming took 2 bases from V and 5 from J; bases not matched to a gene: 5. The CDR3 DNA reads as TGCGCCAGCAGCTTCGGGGACAGGGGGCTGGACGAGCAGTACTTC. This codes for CASSFGDRGLDEQYF.

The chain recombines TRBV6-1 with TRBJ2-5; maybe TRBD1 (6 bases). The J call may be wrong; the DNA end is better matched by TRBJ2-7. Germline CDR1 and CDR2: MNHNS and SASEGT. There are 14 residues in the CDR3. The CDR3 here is CASSAHRDSYEQYF. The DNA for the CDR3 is TGTGCCAGCAGTGCCCACAGGGATTCCTACGAGCAGTACTTC.